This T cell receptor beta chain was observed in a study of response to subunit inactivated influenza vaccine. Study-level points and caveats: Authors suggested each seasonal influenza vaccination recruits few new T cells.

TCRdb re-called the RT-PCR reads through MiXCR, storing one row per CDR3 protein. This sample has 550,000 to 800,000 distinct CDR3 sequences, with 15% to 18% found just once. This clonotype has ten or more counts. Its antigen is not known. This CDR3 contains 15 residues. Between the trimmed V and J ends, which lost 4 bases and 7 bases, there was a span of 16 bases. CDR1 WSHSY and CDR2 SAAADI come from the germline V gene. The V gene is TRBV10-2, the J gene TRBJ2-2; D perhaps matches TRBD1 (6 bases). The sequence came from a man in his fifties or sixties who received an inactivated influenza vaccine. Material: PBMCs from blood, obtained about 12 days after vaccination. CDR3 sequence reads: CASSGGHPDSGELFF. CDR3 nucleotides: TGCGCCAGCAGTGGGGGACACCCGGATAGCGGGGAGCTGTTTTTT.